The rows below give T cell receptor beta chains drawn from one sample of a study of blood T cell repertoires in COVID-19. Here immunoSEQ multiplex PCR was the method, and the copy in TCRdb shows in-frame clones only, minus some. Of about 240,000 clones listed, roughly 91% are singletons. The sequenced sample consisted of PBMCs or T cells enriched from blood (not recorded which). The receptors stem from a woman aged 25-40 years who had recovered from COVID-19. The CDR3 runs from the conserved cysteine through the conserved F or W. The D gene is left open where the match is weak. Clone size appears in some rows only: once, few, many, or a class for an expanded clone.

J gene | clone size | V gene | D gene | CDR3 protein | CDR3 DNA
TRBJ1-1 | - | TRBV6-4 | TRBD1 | CASSDRLLTGGANTEAFF | TGTGCCAGCAGTGACCGACTTCTGACAGGGGGCGCGAACACTGAAGCTTTCTTT
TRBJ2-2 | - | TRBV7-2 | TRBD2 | CASSPLGTSGNTGELFF | TGTGCCAGCAGCCCGTTAGGGACTAGCGGGAACACCGGGGAGCTGTTTTTT
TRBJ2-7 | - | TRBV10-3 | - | CAISEEISYEQYF | TGTGCCATCAGTGAAGAGATTTCCTACGAGCAGTACTTC
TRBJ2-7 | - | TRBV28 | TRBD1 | CASRNQGAGGEQYF | TGTGCCAGCAGAAATCAGGGGGCGGGCGGCGAGCAGTACTTC
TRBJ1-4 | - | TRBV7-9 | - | CASSLSPLATNEKLFF | TGTGCCAGCAGCTTGTCCCCCCTAGCAACTAATGAAAAACTGTTTTTT
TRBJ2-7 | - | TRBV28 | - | CASRASGPGPQQYF | TGTGCCAGCAGGGCCAGCGGGCCGGGACCCCAGCAGTACTTC
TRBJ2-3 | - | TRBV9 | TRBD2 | CASSVGLAGGTDTQYF | TGTGCCAGCAGCGTAGGACTAGCGGGAGGGACAGATACGCAGTATTTT
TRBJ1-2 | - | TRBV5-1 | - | CASSLSRAYNYGYTF | TGCGCCAGCAGCTTGTCCAGGGCCTATAACTATGGCTACACCTTC
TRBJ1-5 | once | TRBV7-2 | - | CASSLARGRDQPQHF | TGTGCCAGCAGCTTAGCGCGGGGTAGGGATCAGCCCCAGCATTTT
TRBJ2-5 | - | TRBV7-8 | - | CASSPDRVVKETQYF | TGTGCCAGCAGCCCCGATCGGGTAGTTAAGGAGACCCAGTACTTC
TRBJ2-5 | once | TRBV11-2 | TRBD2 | CASSRTSGRETQYF | TGTGCCAGCAGCCGGACTAGCGGACGAGAGACCCAGTACTTC
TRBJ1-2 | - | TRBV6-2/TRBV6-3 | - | CASSYTTGRAHYGYTF | TGTGCCAGCAGTTACACCACCGGGAGGGCCCACTATGGCTACACCTTC
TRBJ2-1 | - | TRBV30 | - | CAWRGWVLEGLKYNEQFF | TGTGCCTGGAGGGGATGGGTACTGGAGGGGTTAAAATACAATGAGCAGTTCTTC
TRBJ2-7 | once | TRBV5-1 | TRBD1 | CASSLVRDRPYEQYF | TGCGCCAGCAGCTTGGTGCGGGACAGGCCCTACGAGCAGTACTTC
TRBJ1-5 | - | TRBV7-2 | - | CASSLGGSGQPQHF | TGTGCCAGCAGCTTAGGAGGGTCGGGGCAGCCCCAGCATTTT
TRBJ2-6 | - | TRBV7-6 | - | CASSPQVRGANVLTF | TGTGCCAGCAGCCCCCAGGTCAGGGGGGCCAACGTCCTGACTTTC
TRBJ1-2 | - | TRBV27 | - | CASSLTGFDYGYTF | TGTGCCAGCAGTTTAACAGGGTTCGACTATGGCTACACCTTC
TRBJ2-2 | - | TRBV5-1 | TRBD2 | CASSFKLAGDTGELFF | TGCGCCAGCAGCTTCAAACTAGCGGGGGACACCGGGGAGCTGTTTTTT
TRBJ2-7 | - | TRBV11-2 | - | CASSPRDSSYEQYF | TGTGCCAGCAGCCCCCGGGACTCCTCCTACGAGCAGTACTTC
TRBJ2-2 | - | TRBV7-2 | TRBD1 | CASSRGTGMVGELFF | TGTGCCAGCAGCCGCGGGACAGGGATGGTCGGGGAGCTGTTTTTT
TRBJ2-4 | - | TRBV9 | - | CASSVSDRPNIQYF | TGTGCCAGCAGCGTATCCGACAGACCAAACATTCAGTACTTC
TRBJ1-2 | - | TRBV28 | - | CASSLDLRVYGYTF | TGTGCCAGCAGTTTAGACCTCAGGGTGTATGGCTACACCTTC
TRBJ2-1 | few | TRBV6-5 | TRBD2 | CASSRSGSSRNEQFF | TGTGCCAGCAGCCGTAGCGGGAGTTCGAGGAATGAGCAGTTCTTC
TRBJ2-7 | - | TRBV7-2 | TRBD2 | CASSLDLASGRKEQYF | TGTGCCAGCAGCTTAGATCTTGCTAGCGGGAGAAAAGAGCAGTACTTC
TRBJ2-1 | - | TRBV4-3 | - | CASSQGGGSYNEQFF | TGCGCCAGCAGCCAAGGGGGCGGCAGTTACAATGAGCAGTTCTTC
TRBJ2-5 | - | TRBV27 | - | CASSLIGGETQYF | TGTGCCAGCAGTTTAATCGGCGGGGAGACCCAGTACTTC
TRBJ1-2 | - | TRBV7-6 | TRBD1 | CASSGSGGYGYTF | TGTGCCAGCAGCGGATCAGGGGGTTATGGCTACACCTTC
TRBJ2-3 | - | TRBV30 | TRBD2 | CAWSLGLAGSSTDTQYF | TGTGCCTGGAGCCTGGGACTAGCGGGATCTAGCACAGATACGCAGTATTTT
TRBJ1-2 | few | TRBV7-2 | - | CASGRTDRNGYTF | TGTGCCAGCGGACGGACAGATCGAAATGGCTACACCTTC
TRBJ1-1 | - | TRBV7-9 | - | CASSLTSLDAEAFF | TGTGCCAGCAGCTTAACGTCGTTAGATGCTGAAGCTTTCTTT
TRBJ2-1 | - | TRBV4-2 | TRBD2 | CASSLDAGDYNEQFF | TGTGCCAGCAGCCTCGATGCGGGGGACTACAATGAGCAGTTCTTC
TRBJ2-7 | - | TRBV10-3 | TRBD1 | CAISESGRTGAEQYF | TGTGCCATCAGTGAGTCGGGGCGGACAGGGGCCGAGCAGTACTTC
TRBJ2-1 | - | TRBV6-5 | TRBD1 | CASSYPGGRGNEQFF | TGTGCCAGCAGTTACCCAGGGGGCAGGGGCAATGAGCAGTTCTTC
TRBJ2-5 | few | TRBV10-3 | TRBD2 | CAISISGQETQYF | TGTGCCATCAGTATTAGCGGGCAAGAGACCCAGTACTTC
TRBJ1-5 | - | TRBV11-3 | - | CASSLGSRGAYQPQHF | TGTGCCAGCAGCTTAGGGAGCCGAGGCGCCTATCAGCCCCAGCATTTT
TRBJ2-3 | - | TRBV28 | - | CASSSGQSTDTQYF | TGTGCCAGCAGCTCAGGACAAAGCACAGATACGCAGTATTTT
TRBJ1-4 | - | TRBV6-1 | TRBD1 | CASSEPPGQINEKLFF | TGTGCCAGCAGTGAACCGCCGGGACAGATTAATGAAAAACTGTTTTTT
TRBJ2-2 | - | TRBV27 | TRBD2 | CASSLRLASGELFF | TGTGCCAGCAGTTTGCGACTAGCGAGCGGGGAGCTGTTTTTT
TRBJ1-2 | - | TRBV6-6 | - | CASSSGGGYTF | TGTGCCAGCAGTTCGGGGGGTGGCTACACCTTC
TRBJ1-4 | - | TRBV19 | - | CASQDRRNEKLFF | TGTGCCAGTCAGGACAGACGGAATGAAAAACTGTTTTTT
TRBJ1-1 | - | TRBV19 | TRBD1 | CASSSIGQGAEAFF | TGTGCCAGTAGTTCAATCGGACAGGGGGCTGAAGCTTTCTTT
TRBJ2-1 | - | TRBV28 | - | CASESAASSYNEQFF | TGTGCCAGTGAATCGGCGGCCAGTTCCTACAATGAGCAGTTCTTC
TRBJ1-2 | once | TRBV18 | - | CASSDYYGYTF | TGTGCCAGCTCAGACTACTATGGCTACACCTTC
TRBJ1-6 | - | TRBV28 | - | CASLWGGEINSPLHF | TGTGCCAGTCTATGGGGAGGGGAAATAAATTCACCCCTCCACTTT
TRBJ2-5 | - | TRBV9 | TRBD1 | CASSVQTGGETQYF | TGTGCCAGCAGCGTACAGACAGGGGGAGAGACCCAGTACTTC